Listed here are 29 T cell receptor beta chains from one sample, sequenced in a study of cytomegalovirus exposure and HLA in healthy donors. The PCR used 60 Vbeta and 13 Jbeta primers. TCRdb keeps only in-frame clones here, not all; method: immunoSEQ multiplex PCR. The repertoire table contains about 160,000 clones. The specimen sequenced was PBMCs. These TCRs come from a woman aged 55-69 years in good health and CMV-seronegative.

As to this clone: Other DNA sequences from this sample encode an identical CDR3 as well. The gene calls are TRBV2 and TRBJ2-3, with 11 bases aligning to TRBD2. J was trimmed by 5 bases and V by 8 bases; bases with no gene match: 3. Per the germline V gene, CDR1 is SNHLY and CDR2 is FYNNEI. The CDR3 totals 13 residues. As DNA, the CDR3 is TGTGCCAGCGTAGCGGGGGGGATAGATACGCAGTATTTT. Protein: CASVAGGIDTQYF. Full variable domain (remainder filled in from reference TRBV2 and TRBJ2-3): EPEVTQTPSHQVTQMGQEVILRCVPISNHLYFYWYRQILGQKVEFLVSFYNNEISEKSEIFDDQFSVERPDGSNFTLKIRSTKLEDSAMYFCASVAGGIDTQYFGPGTRLTVL.

The rearrangement links TRBV7-9 to TRBJ2-5, with a possible D match to TRBD2 (6 bases). V dropped 8 bases and J dropped 5 bases, with 21 bases sitting between them. The CDR3 is 15 residues long. The germline gives CDR1 SEHNR, CDR2 FQNEAQ (reference sequence). The CDR3 region is CASDNPLGGIETQYF. Written as DNA, the CDR3 is TGTGCCAGCGACAACCCCCTAGGAGGGATCGAGACCCAGTACTTC.

V and J are TRBV5-1 and TRBJ2-3; TRBD2 matches at 11 bases. CDR1 is SGHRS and CDR2 is YFSETQ in the germline V gene. The CDR3 runs to 18 residues. Trimming removed 3 bases from V and 5 bases from J; junction bases left unmatched: 14. This CDR3 reads CASSYGGLAGRVGDTQYF. The DNA of the CDR3 is TGCGCCAGCAGCTACGGAGGACTAGCGGGTAGAGTGGGAGATACGCAGTATTTT.

V and J are TRBV7-9 and TRBJ2-7; 7 bases fit TRBD1. V trimming: 5 bases; J trimming: 6 bases; junction bases outside the gene matches: 19. This CDR3 region has 17 residues. Germline V gene lookup returns CDR1 SEHNR and CDR2 FQNEAQ (reference sequence). CDR3 in amino acids: CASSPHTRDSGQAEQYF. The CDR3, as DNA: TGTGCCAGCAGCCCACACACCCGGGACAGCGGCCAGGCCGAGCAGTACTTC.

The V and J genes are TRBV2 and TRBJ1-1, with 7 bases that match TRBD1. Trimming at V came to 4 bases and at J to 0 bases, leaving 2 bases not matched to a gene. This CDR3 has 14 residues. The germline V gene encodes CDR1 SNHLY and CDR2 FYNNEI. DNA for the CDR3: TGTGCCAGCAGTGTACAGGGGTTGAACACTGAAGCTTTCTTT. Its translation is CASSVQGLNTEAFF.

CDR3 loop: CASSQAGGNTIYF. DNA of the CDR3: TGTGCCAGCAGCCAAGCCGGGGGAAACACCATATATTTT. This chain uses TRBV14 with TRBJ1-3; D remains ambiguous. CDR1 and CDR2 from the germline V gene are SGHDN and FVKESK. The V end lost 1 base, the J end lost 4 bases, and 5 bases lay between the germline ends. The CDR3 loop spans 13 amino acids.

V is TRBV6-5 and J is TRBJ1-6; D not resolved. Per the germline V gene, CDR1 is MNHEY and CDR2 is SVGAGI. The length of the CDR3 is 13 residues. V gave up 5 bases and J gave up 8 bases, with 10 bases separating them. CDR3 nucleotide sequence: TGTGCCAGCAGTCTTAAGAGGTATTCACCCCTCCACTTT. Translation: CASSLKRYSPLHF.

The chain combines TRBV6-5 with TRBJ1-1; D gene uncertain. Trimming left V 0 bases short and J 4 bases short, with 9 bases between. The CDR3 extends over 14 amino acids. Germline V gene data show CDR1 as MNHEY and CDR2 as SVGAGI. The CDR3 DNA is TGTGCCAGCAGTTACTCGGGCAGATTCACTGAAGCTTTCTTT. It specifies CASSYSGRFTEAFF.

This chain joins TRBV30 and TRBJ1-4, with TRBD1 matching 8 bases. V trimming: 5 bases; J trimming: 7 bases; junction bases outside the gene matches: 3. Germline CDR1 GTSNPN, CDR2 SVGIG (reference sequence). The CDR3 covers 12 residues. This CDR3 reads CAWGQGIEKLFF. The DNA for the CDR3 is TGTGCCTGGGGACAGGGAATTGAAAAACTGTTTTTT.

The V call is TRBV5-1, the J call TRBJ2-6; D unclear. Germline CDR1 is SGHRS and CDR2 is YFSETQ. The CDR3 extends over 17 amino acids. Trimming shortened V by 0 bases and J by 0 bases, and 10 bases separated the two germline ends. The CDR3 DNA is TGCGCCAGCAGCTTGGTCGGTGGTAGCTCTGGGGCCAACGTCCTGACTTTC. It codes for CASSLVGGSSGANVLTF.

The gene calls are TRBV7-9 and TRBJ1-2; 9 bases are a match to TRBD1. Trimming removed 5 bases from V and 4 bases from J; junction bases left unmatched: 8. Germline-derived CDR1 and CDR2 are SEHNR and FQNEAQ (reference sequence). This CDR3 region has 15 residues. CDR3: CASSRGTGTFYGYTF. CDR3 nucleotide sequence: TGTGCCAGCAGCCGAGGGACAGGGACTTTCTATGGCTACACCTTC.

The CDR3 protein is CARKLTGARTYEQYF. CDR3 DNA: TGTGCCAGGAAGCTCACAGGAGCAAGAACCTACGAGCAGTACTTC. The rearrangement links TRBV25-1 to TRBJ2-7; D might be TRBD1 (5 bases). Trimming stripped 9 bases from V and 2 bases from J, with 20 bases between. CDR1 and CDR2 (germline): MGHDK, SYGVNS. This CDR3 is built from 15 residues.

This rearrangement joins TRBV10-3 to TRBJ2-7, with 9 bases fitting TRBD1. CDR1 is ENHRY and CDR2 is SYGVKD in the germline V gene. The CDR3 contains 14 residues. Trimming at V came to 4 bases and at J to 3 bases, leaving 4 bases not matched to a gene. The CDR3 loop reads CAISGGQGRYEQYF. Written as DNA, the CDR3 is TGTGCCATCAGTGGAGGACAGGGGCGCTACGAGCAGTACTTC.

The CDR3 spells CASSSTGRNTEAFF. The CDR3, as DNA: TGCGCCAGCAGCTCCACGGGGAGGAACACTGAAGCTTTCTTT. The chain has TRBV5-1 and TRBJ1-1; D uncertain. CDR1 and CDR2 from the germline V gene are SGHRS and YFSETQ. V was cut by 3 bases and J by 1 base, with 10 bases left in between. The CDR3 has 14 amino acids. Filled out from reference TRBV5-1 and TRBJ1-1, the complete variable domain reads KAGVTQTPRYLIKTRGQQVTLSCSPISGHRSVSWYQQTPGQGLQFLFEYFSETQRNKGNFPGRFSGRQFSNSRSEMNVSTLELGDSALYLCASSSTGRNTEAFFGQGTRLTVV.

V and J are TRBV19 and TRBJ2-2; no definite D call. The CDR3 contains 14 residues. Trimming removed 0 bases at V and 6 bases at J, with 8 bases between. From germline, CDR1 is LNHDA and CDR2 SQIVND (reference sequence). The CDR3 is CASSIDLRAGELFF. The CDR3 nucleotides are TGTGCCAGTAGTATAGATCTTCGAGCCGGGGAGCTGTTTTTT.

This sequence joins TRBV5-1 and TRBJ2-3, with TRBD2 matching 8 bases. The germline V gene has CDR1 SGHRS and CDR2 YFSETQ. Losses at the gene ends were 0 bases for V and 2 bases for J; bases not matched to a gene: 8. CDR3 length: 17 residues. The CDR3 DNA is TGCGCCAGCAGCTTGGGACTAGCGCAGTACTTCACAGATACGCAGTATTTT. Protein: CASSLGLAQYFTDTQYF.

The chain carries TRBV5-6 and TRBJ1-2; 11 nucleotides agree with TRBD1. The CDR3 loop spans 14 amino acids. Per germline, CDR1 SGHDT and CDR2 YYEEEE. The V gene end was trimmed by 5 bases and the J gene end by 8 bases; junction bases not matched to a gene: 8. CDR3 coding DNA: TGTGCCAGCAGGTATCCGGGACAGGGGGTCGGCTACACCTTC. It translates to CASRYPGQGVGYTF.

The V and J genes are TRBV5-5 and TRBJ2-2; D perhaps matches TRBD2 (5 bases). Looked up from germline, CDR1 is SGHKS and CDR2 is YYEKEE (reference sequence). V was clipped by 3 bases and J by 7 bases, with 19 bases between them. The length of the CDR3 is 16 residues. The CDR3: CASSSGLVRRVGELFF. The DNA for the CDR3 is TGTGCCAGCAGCTCTGGCTTGGTACGGCGGGTCGGGGAGCTGTTTTTT.

The V and J genes are TRBV5-6 and TRBJ1-3, with D possibly matching TRBD1 (6 bases). Trimming shortened V by 1 base and J by 0 bases, and 8 bases separated the two germline ends. Germline CDR1 SGHDT, CDR2 YYEEEE. This CDR3 spans 15 amino acids. CDR3 amino acids: CASSLQGRSGNTIYF. The CDR3, as DNA: TGTGCCAGCAGCTTGCAGGGGCGCTCTGGAAACACCATATATTTT.

V and J are TRBV29-1 and TRBJ1-1; D possibly corresponds to TRBD1 (5 bases). The V and J ends lost 5 bases and 0 bases respectively, with 10 bases between them. From germline, CDR1 is SQVTM and CDR2 ANQGSEA. This CDR3 is built from 13 residues. This CDR3 reads CSVQTEVNTEAFF. The CDR3 DNA is TGCAGCGTTCAGACAGAGGTGAACACTGAAGCTTTCTTT. Complete variable domain (other parts from reference TRBV29-1 and TRBJ1-1): SAVISQKPSRDICQRGTSLTIQCQVDSQVTMMFWYRQQPGQSLTLIATANQGSEATYESGFVIDKFPISRPNLTFSTLTVSNMSPEDSSIYLCSVQTEVNTEAFFGQGTRLTVV.

The V call is TRBV9, the J call TRBJ1-3; D is possibly TRBD1 (5 bases). The CDR3 is 14 amino acids. CDR1 is SGDLS, CDR2 YYNGEE, per germline. The V gene lost 0 bases and the J gene lost 2 bases, with 6 bases spanning the gap. CDR3 in DNA: TGTGCCAGCAGCGTAGGGGGGGCTGGAAACACCATATATTTT. Protein sequence: CASSVGGAGNTIYF.

The gene calls are TRBV10-2 and TRBJ1-2; D uncertain. The germline gives CDR1 WSHSY, CDR2 SAAADI. The CDR3 is 13 residues long. Trimming shortened V by 4 bases and J by 13 bases, and 19 bases separated the two germline ends. The CDR3 bases are TGCGCCAGCAGTGGTGTGCAAAACGGAGCGCGCACCTTC. This gives the protein CASSGVQNGARTF.

V and J are TRBV21-1 and TRBJ2-1; TRBD2, the D gene given by the table, was not confirmed from the DNA. TRBV21-1 is tagged as a pseudogene. This CDR3 contains 19 residues. CDR3: CASSIQGLAGGNSYNEQFF. Written as DNA, the CDR3 is TGTGCCAGCAGCATACAAGGACTAGCGGGAGGGAACTCCTACAATGAGCAGTTCTTC.

V gene TRBV28 combines with J gene TRBJ1-1; 10 bases map to TRBD1. The V and J ends lost 6 bases and 5 bases, in that order; junction bases with no gene match: 6. The CDR3 length is 14 residues. Per germline, CDR1 MDHEN and CDR2 SYDVKM. CDR3 amino acids: CASRKGQGRTEAFF. The CDR3 DNA reads as TGTGCCAGCAGAAAGGGACAGGGGAGGACTGAAGCTTTCTTT. The whole variable domain, filled in from reference TRBV28 and TRBJ1-1, reads DVKVTQSSRYLVKRTGEKVFLECVQDMDHENMFWYRQDPGLGLRLIYFSYDVKMKEKGDIPEGYSVSREKKERFSLILESASTNQTSMYLCASRKGQGRTEAFFGQGTRLTVV.

The V and J genes are TRBV7-9 and TRBJ2-7; a weak D match, TRBD1 (6 bases). V was shortened by 5 bases and J by 5 bases, with 7 bases between the two germline ends. The CDR3 is made up of 11 amino acids. CDR1 and CDR2 (germline): SEHNR, FQNEAQ (reference sequence). The CDR3 sequence: CASSPGDEQYF. CDR3 bases: TGTGCCAGCAGCCCAGGGGACGAGCAGTACTTC.

This sequence joins TRBV18 and TRBJ1-5; perhaps TRBD1 as D (6 bases). The CDR3 is 14 amino acids. Trimming pared 4 bases from V and 0 bases from J, leaving 7 bases between. Germline V lookup: CDR1 KGHSH, CDR2 LQKENI. CDR3 DNA: TGTGCCAGCTCACGACAGGATAGCAATCAGCCCCAGCATTTT. It specifies CASSRQDSNQPQHF.

V gene TRBV19 combines with J gene TRBJ1-5; weak D call: TRBD1 (5 bases). The CDR3 sequence is 14 residues long. Trimming pared 9 bases from V and 7 bases from J, leaving 19 bases between. The germline V gene encodes CDR1 LNHDA and CDR2 SQIVND (reference sequence). The CDR3 reads CASKYLGAPQPQHF. CDR3 bases: TGTGCCAGCAAATACCTTGGGGCGCCGCAGCCCCAGCATTTT.

The chain couples TRBV7-9 to TRBJ2-1; D unclear. This CDR3 spans 15 amino acids. Germline CDR1 SEHNR, CDR2 FQNEAQ (reference sequence). The V and J ends lost 3 bases and 0 bases respectively, with 9 bases between them. The CDR3 loop is CASSLLSGSYNEQFF. CDR3 sequence (DNA): TGTGCCAGCAGCTTGCTCTCAGGCTCCTACAATGAGCAGTTCTTC.

This chain links TRBV5-1 with TRBJ2-7; D may be TRBD1 (5 bases). The germline gives CDR1 SGHRS, CDR2 YFSETQ. Trimming stripped 0 bases from V and 4 bases from J, with 11 bases between. This CDR3 has 14 residues. CDR3 nucleotide sequence: TGCGCCAGCAGCTTGGCCCTACAGGATTACGAGCAGTACTTC. Translation: CASSLALQDYEQYF.